The source of this TCR beta chain is a study of T cells after yellow fever vaccination. Across the whole study: SMART-Seq v4 Ultra Low Input prepared libraries from low-cell fractions.

This clonotype was found a few times. Antigen unknown. This CDR3 spans 17 amino acids. Germline V gives CDR1 SGHRS, CDR2 YFSETQ. Trimming cost V 2 bases and J 4 bases; bases outside gene matches: 9. Study outcomes and limitations: Clonotypes found in both CD4 and CD8 compartments made up a small share. The booster response re-showed most primary clones: 95% to 96% CD4, approximately 90% CD8.

The TCR cDNA carried a universal primer site and UMIs from 5'RACE template switching. Using its own MiXCR run on the 5' RACE reads, TCRdb lists one record per CDR3 protein. The table has some 200,000 distinct CDR3 sequences, about 3% seen once. The source material was CD4+ T cells sorted from PBMCs, sampled 10 days after the yellow fever booster vaccination. The chain employs TRBV5-1 and TRBJ1-2, with TRBD1 identical over 12 bases. The source is a man between 18 and 29 years old who received the YFV17D yellow fever vaccine. CDR3 protein: CASSLNNRDRGPYGYTF. The DNA of the CDR3 is TGCGCCAGCAGCTTAAATAACCGGGACAGGGGGCCCTATGGCTACACCTTC.